This T cell receptor beta chain was captured in a study of T cell responses to AZD1222 COVID-19 vaccine. Regarding the study as a whole: Reportedly, nearly half of unique spike TCRs recognized epitopes outside B.1.351/B.1.1.7 mutations. Of the AZD1222 recipients, only 5 to 7 were seropositive at baseline. Distributed over spike, vaccine-associated CD4 TCRs predominated at 160-218 and 743-854.

As for this clone: What it binds is not known.

Clones were read by immunoSEQ multiplex PCR, and TCRdb kept only the in-frame ones, dropping some. The table includes 100,000 to 130,000 clones, nearly 90% detected once. Combined were second doses at about 4 or about 12 weeks. The germline CDR1 and CDR2 sequences are MDHEN and SYDVKM. The CDR3 has 12 residues. Trimming cost V 5 bases and J 2 bases, with 3 bases left between them. The gene calls are TRBV28 and TRBJ1-4; no clear D. The TCR originated in an adult who received the AZD1222 COVID-19 vaccine. The sequencing used peripheral blood, collected 28 days after the second AZD1222 dose. The CDR3 DNA follows: TGTGCCAGCAGTAACACTAATGAAAAACTGTTTTTT. Its protein product is CASSNTNEKLFF.